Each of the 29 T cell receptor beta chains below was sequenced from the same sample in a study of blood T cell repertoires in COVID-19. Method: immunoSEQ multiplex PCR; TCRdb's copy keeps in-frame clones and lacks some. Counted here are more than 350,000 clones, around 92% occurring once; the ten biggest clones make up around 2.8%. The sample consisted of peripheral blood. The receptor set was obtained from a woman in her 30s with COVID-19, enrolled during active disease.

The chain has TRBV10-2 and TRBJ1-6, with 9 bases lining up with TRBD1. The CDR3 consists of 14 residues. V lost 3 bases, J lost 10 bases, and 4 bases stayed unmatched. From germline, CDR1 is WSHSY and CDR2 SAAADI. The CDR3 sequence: CASSEQGAQSPLHF. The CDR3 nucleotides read TGCGCCAGCAGTGAACAGGGGGCGCAATCACCCCTCCACTTT.

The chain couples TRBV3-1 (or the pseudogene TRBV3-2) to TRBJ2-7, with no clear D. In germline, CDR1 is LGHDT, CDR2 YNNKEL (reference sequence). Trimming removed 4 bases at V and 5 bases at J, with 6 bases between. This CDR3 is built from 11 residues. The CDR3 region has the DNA TGTGCCAGCAGCCGCCGGGACGAGCAGTACTTC. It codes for CASSRRDEQYF.

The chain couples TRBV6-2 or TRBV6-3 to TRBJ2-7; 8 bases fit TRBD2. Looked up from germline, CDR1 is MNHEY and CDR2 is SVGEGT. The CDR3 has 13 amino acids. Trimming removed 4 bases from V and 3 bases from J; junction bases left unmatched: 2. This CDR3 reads CASSSGGIYEQYF. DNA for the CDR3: TGTGCCAGCAGTTCGGGGGGGATCTACGAGCAGTACTTC.

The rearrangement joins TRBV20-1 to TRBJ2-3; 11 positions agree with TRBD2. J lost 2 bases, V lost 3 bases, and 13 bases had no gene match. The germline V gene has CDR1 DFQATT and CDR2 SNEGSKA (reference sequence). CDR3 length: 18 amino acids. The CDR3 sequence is CSASGLAGGWLDTDTQYF. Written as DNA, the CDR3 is TGCAGTGCTAGTGGGCTAGCGGGGGGCTGGCTCGACACAGATACGCAGTATTTT.

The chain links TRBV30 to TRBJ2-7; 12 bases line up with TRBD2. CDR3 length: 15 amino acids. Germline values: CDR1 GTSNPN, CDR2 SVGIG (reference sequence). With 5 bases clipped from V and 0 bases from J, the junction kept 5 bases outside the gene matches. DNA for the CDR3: TGTGCCTGGGGACTAGCGGGATCGAGCTCCTACGAGCAGTACGTC. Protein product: CAWGLAGSSSYEQYV.

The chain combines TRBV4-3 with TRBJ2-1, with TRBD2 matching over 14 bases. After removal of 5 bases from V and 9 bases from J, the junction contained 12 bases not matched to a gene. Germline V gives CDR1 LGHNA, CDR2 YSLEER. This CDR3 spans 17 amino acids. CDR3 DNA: TGCGCCAGCAGCTACGGGACTAGCGGGAGACAAGGGAGTGAGCAGTTCTTC. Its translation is CASSYGTSGRQGSEQFF.

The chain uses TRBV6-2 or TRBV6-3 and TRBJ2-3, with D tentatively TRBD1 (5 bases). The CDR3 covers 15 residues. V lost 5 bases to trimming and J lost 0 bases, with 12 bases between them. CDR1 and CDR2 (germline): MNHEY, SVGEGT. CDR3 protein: CASSTLQDSTDTQYF. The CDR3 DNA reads TGTGCCAGCAGTACCCTACAGGACAGCACAGATACGCAGTATTTT.

The CDR3 is CASSRTFRELGEKLFF. CDR3 nucleotides: TGTGCCAGCAGCCGCACCTTCAGGGAATTGGGTGAAAAACTGTTTTTT. J is TRBJ1-4 and V is TRBV5-6; perhaps TRBD1 as D (5 bases). Deletions cut 4 bases from V and 7 bases from J, with 20 bases between. Germline V gene data show CDR1 as SGHDT and CDR2 as YYEEEE. The CDR3 has 16 amino acids.

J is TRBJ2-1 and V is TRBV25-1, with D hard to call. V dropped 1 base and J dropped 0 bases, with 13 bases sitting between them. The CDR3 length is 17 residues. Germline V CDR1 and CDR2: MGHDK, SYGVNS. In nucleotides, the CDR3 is TGTGCCAGCAGTGAATCGCGGCCCTCGAGCTCCTACAATGAGCAGTTCTTC. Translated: CASSESRPSSSYNEQFF.

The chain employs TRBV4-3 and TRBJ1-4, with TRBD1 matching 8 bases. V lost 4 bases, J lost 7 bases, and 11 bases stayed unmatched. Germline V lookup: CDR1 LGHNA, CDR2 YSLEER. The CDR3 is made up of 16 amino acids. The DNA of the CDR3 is TGCGCCAGCAGCCCAAGAAAGAGACAGGGGAGTGAAAAACTGTTTTTT. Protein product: CASSPRKRQGSEKLFF.

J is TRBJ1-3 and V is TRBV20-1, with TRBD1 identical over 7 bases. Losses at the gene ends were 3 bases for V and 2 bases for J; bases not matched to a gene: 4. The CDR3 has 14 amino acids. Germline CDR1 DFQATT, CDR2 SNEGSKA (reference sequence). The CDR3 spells CSASEGGPGNTIYF. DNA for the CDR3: TGCAGTGCTAGTGAAGGGGGCCCTGGAAACACCATATATTTT.

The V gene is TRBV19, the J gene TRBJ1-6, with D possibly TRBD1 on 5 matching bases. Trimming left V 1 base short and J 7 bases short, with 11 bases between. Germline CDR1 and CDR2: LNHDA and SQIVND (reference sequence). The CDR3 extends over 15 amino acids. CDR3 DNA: TGTGCCAGTAGTATAGGGGGCGCGAGGAATTCACCCCTCCACTTT. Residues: CASSIGGARNSPLHF.

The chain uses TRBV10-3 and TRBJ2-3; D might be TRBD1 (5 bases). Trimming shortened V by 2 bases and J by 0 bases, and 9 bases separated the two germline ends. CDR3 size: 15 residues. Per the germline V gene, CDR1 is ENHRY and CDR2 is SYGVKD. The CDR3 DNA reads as TGTGCCATCAGTGAGGTTGCAGGGAGCACAGATACGCAGTATTTT. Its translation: CAISEVAGSTDTQYF.

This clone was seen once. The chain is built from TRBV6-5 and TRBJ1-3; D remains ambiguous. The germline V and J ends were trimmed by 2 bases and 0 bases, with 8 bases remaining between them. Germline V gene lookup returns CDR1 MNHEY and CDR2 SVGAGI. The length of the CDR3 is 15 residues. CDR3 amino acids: CASSYDRGSGNTIYF. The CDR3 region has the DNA TGTGCCAGCAGTTACGATCGCGGCTCTGGAAACACCATATATTTT.

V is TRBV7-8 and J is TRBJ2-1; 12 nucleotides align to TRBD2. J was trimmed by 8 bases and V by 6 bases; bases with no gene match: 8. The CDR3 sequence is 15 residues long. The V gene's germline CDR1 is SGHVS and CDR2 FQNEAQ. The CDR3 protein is CASSLLAGGGDEQFF. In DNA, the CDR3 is TGTGCCAGCAGTTTACTAGCGGGGGGCGGGGATGAGCAGTTCTTC.

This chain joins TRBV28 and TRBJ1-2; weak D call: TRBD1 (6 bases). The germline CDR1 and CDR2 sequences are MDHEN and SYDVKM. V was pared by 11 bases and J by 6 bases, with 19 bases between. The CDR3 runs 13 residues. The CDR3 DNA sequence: TGTGCCTGGGGGGGCAACAACGGTAATGGCTACACCTTC. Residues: CAWGGNNGNGYTF.

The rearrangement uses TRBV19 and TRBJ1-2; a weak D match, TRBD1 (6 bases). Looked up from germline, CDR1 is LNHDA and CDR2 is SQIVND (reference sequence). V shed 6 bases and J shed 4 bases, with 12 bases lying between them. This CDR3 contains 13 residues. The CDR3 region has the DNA TGTGCCAGTAGCAACAGGGAAGGCTATGGCTACACCTTC. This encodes CASSNREGYGYTF.

The CDR3 protein is CSVDPTAETAAFF. CDR3 nucleotide sequence: TGCAGCGTTGACCCGACAGCCGAGACGGCCGCTTTCTTT. The gene calls are TRBV29-1 and TRBJ1-1; D is perhaps TRBD1 (5 bases). Germline CDR1 SQVTM, CDR2 ANQGSEA. Trimming pared 3 bases from V and 11 bases from J, leaving 19 bases between. The CDR3 consists of 13 residues.

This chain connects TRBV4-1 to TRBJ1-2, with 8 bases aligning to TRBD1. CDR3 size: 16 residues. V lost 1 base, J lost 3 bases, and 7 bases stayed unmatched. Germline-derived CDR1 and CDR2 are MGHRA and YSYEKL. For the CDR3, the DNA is TGCGCCAGCAGCCAAGTAGGGACAGGCGGCCACTATGGCTACACCTTC. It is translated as CASSQVGTGGHYGYTF.

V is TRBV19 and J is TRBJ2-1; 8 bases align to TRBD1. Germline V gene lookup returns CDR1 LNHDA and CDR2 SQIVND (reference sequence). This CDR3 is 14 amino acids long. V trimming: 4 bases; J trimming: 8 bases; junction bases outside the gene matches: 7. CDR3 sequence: CASSTPGQVDEQFF. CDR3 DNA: TGTGCCAGTAGTACACCGGGACAGGTAGATGAGCAGTTCTTC.

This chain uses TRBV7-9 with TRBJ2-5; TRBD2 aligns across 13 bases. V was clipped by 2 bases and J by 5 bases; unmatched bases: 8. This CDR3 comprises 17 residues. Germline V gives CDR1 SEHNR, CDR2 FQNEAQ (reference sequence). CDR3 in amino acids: CASSLILAGGKMETQYF. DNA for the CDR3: TGTGCCAGCAGCTTAATACTAGCGGGAGGGAAAATGGAGACCCAGTACTTC. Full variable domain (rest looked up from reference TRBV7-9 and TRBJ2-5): DTGVSQNPRHKITKRGQNVTFRCDPISEHNRLYWYRQTLGQGPEFLTYFQNEAQLEKSRLLSDRFSAERPKGSFSTLEIQRTEQGDSAMYLCASSLILAGGKMETQYFGPGTRLLVL.

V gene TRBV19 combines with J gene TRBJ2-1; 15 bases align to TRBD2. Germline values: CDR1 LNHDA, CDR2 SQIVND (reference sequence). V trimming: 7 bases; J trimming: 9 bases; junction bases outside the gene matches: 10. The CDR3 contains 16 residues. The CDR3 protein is CASTPGGTSGGPEQFF. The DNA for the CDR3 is TGTGCCAGTACCCCGGGGGGGACTAGCGGGGGGCCTGAGCAGTTCTTC.

The CDR3 protein is CSVEDQGTGYEQYF. The CDR3 DNA sequence: TGCAGCGTTGAAGATCAGGGGACAGGCTACGAGCAGTACTTC. The gene calls are TRBV29-1 and TRBJ2-7, with TRBD1 identical over 8 bases. Germline V gives CDR1 SQVTM, CDR2 ANQGSEA. V shed 0 bases, J shed 3 bases, and the junction held 4 bases outside the gene matches. This CDR3 has 14 amino acids.

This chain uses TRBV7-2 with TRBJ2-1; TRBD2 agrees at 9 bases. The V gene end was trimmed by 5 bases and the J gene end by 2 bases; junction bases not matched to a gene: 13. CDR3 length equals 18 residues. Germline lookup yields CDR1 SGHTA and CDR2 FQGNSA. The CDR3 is CASSRPAQRGVTYNEQFF. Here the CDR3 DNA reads TGTGCCAGCAGCCGCCCGGCCCAGCGGGGGGTTACCTACAATGAGCAGTTCTTC.

The CDR3 DNA reads TGCGCCAGCAGCTTGGCCGTCGGGGGTGGGGAGACCCAGTACTTC. Translated, it gives CASSLAVGGGETQYF. The rearrangement uses TRBV5-1 and TRBJ2-5, with D possibly TRBD2 on 6 matching bases. The CDR3 contains 15 residues. V lost 0 bases, J lost 5 bases, and 14 bases lay in between. From germline, CDR1 is SGHRS and CDR2 YFSETQ.

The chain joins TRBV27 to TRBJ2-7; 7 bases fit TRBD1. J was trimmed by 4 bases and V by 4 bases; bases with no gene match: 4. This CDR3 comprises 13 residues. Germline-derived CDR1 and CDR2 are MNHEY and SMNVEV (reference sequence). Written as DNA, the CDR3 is TGTGCCAGCAGTTCCACAGGGGTATACGAGCAGTACGTC. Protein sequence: CASSSTGVYEQYV.

CDR3 sequence (DNA): TGTGCCAGCACAGAAAATTGGGAGACCCAGTACTTC. As protein: CASTENWETQYF. V is TRBV6-4 and J is TRBJ2-5, with D unclear. The germline CDR1 and CDR2 sequences are MRHNA and SNTAGT. Deletions cut 7 bases from V and 5 bases from J, with 11 bases between. The CDR3 contains 12 residues.

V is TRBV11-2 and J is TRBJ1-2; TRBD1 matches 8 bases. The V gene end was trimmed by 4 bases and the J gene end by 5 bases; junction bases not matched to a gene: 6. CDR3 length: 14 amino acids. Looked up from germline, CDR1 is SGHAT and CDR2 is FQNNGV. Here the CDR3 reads CASSSTGGFYGYTF. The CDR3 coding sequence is TGTGCCAGCAGCTCTACAGGGGGGTTTTATGGCTACACCTTC.

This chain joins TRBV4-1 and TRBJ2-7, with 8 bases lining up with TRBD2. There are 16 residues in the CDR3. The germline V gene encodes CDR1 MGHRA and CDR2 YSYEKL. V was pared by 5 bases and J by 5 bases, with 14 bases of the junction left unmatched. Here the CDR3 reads CASSVQDRGGGNEQYF. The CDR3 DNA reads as TGCGCCAGCAGCGTACAAGATCGGGGGGGCGGAAACGAGCAGTACTTC.